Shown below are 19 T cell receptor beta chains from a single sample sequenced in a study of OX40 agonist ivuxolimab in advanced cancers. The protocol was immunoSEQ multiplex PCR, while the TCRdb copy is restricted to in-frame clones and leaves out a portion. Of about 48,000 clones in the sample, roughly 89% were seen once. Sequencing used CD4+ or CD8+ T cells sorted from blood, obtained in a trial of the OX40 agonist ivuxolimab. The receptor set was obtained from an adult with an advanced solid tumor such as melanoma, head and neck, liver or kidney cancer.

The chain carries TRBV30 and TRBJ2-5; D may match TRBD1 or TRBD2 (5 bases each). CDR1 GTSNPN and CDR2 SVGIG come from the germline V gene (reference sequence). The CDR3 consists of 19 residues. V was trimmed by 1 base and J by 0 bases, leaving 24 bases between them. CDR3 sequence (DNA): TGTGCCTGGAGTGAAGGCGTTGGGGGACCCTCCAGAGACCAAGAGACCCAGTACTTC. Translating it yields CAWSEGVGGPSRDQETQYF. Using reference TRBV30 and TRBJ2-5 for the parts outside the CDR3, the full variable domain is SQTIHQWPATLVQPVGSPLSLECTVEGTSNPNLYWYRQAAGRGLQLLFYSVGIGQISSEVPQNLSASRPQDRQFILSSKKLLLSDSGFYLCAWSEGVGGPSRDQETQYFGPGTRLLVL.

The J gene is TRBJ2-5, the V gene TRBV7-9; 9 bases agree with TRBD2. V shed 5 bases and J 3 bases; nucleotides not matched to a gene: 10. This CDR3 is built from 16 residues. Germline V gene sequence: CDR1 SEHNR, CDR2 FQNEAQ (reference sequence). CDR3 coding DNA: TGTGCCAGCAGCCCCAGACTAGCGGTTACAAAAGAGACCCAGTACTTC. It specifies CASSPRLAVTKETQYF. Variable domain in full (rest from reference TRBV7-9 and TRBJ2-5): DTGVSQNPRHKITKRGQNVTFRCDPISEHNRLYWYRQTLGQGPEFLTYFQNEAQLEKSRLLSDRFSAERPKGSFSTLEIQRTEQGDSAMYLCASSPRLAVTKETQYFGPGTRLLVL.

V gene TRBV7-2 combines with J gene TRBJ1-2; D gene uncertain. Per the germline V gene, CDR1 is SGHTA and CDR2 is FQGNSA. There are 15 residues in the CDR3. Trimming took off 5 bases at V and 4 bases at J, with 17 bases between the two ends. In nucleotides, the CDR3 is TGTGCCAGCAGCCGCACCGGGTGGGAAAGCTATGGCTACACCTTC. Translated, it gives CASSRTGWESYGYTF.

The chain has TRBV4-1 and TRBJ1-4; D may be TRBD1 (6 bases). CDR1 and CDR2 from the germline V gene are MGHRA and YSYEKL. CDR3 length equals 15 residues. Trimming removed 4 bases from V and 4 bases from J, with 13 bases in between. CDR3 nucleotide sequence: TGCGCCAGCAGCCCGAGGGGGGCCATTAATGAAAAACTGTTTTTT. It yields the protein CASSPRGAINEKLFF.

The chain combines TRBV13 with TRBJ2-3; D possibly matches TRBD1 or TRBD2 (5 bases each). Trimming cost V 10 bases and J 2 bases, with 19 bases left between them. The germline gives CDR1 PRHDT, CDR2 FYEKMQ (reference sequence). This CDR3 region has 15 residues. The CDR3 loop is CATLRRGPHTDTQYF. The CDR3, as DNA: TGTGCCACCTTAAGAAGGGGACCCCACACAGATACGCAGTATTTT.

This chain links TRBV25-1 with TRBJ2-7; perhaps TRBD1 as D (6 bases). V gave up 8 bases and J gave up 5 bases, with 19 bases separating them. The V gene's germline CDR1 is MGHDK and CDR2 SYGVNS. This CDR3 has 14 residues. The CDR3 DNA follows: TGTGCCAGCGGTGGTTGGGGGCCCTCGGACGAGCAGTACTTC. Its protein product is CASGGWGPSDEQYF.

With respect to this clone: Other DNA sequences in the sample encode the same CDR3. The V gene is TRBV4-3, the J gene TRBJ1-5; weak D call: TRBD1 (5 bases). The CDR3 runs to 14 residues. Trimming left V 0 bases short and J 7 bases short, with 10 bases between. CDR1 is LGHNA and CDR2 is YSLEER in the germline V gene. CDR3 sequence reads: CASSQDRGGQPQHF. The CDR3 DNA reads TGCGCCAGCAGCCAAGATAGGGGTGGACAGCCCCAGCATTTT.

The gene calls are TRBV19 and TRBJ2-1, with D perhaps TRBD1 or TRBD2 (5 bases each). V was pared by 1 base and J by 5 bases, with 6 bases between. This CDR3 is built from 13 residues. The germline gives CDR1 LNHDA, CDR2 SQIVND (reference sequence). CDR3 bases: TGTGCCAGTAGTATAGGGGGGAACAATGAGCAGTTCTTC. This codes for CASSIGGNNEQFF.

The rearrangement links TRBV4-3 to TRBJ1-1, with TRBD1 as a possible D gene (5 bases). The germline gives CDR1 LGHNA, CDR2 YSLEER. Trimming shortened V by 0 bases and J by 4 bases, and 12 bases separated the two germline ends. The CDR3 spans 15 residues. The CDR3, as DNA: TGCGCCAGCAGCCAAGATAGGGGTGTGAGCACTGAAGCTTTCTTT. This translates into CASSQDRGVSTEAFF.

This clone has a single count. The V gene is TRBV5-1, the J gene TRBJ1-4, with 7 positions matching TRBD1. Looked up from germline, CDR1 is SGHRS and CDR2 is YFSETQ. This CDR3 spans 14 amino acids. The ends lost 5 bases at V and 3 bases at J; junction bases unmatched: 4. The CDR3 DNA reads TGCGCCAGCAGGCCAGGGGGAGCTAATGAAAAACTGTTTTTT. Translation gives CASRPGGANEKLFF.

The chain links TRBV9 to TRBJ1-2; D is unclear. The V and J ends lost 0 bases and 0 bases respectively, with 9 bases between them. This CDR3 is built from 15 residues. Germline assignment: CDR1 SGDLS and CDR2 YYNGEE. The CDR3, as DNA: TGTGCCAGCAGCGTAGGGAGAGCTTCTAACTATGGCTACACCTTC. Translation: CASSVGRASNYGYTF.

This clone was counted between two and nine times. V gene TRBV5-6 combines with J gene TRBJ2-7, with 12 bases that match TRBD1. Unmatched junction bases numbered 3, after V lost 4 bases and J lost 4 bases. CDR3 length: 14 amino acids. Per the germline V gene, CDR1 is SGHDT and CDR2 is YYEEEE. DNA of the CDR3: TGTGCCAGCAGCCCGGGACAGGGGGCTTACGAGCAGTACTTC. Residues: CASSPGQGAYEQYF.

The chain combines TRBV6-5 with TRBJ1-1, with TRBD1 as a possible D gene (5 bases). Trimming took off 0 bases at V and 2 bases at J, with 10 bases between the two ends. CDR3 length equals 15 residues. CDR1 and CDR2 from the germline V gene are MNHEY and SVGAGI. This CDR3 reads CASSYSGQANTEAFF. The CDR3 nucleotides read TGTGCCAGCAGTTACTCGGGGCAGGCTAACACTGAAGCTTTCTTT.

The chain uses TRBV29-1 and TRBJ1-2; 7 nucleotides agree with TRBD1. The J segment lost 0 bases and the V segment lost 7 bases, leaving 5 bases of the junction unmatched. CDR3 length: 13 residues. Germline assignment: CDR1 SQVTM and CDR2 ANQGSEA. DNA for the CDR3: TGCAGCGGCCAGACAGGGACTAACTATGGCTACACCTTC. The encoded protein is CSGQTGTNYGYTF.

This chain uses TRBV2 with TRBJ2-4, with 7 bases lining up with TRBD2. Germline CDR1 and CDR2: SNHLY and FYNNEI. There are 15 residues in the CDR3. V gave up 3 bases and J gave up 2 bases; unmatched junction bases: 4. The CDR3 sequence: CASSEGGTTKNIQYF. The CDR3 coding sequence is TGTGCCAGCAGTGAGGGGGGGACTACCAAAAACATTCAGTACTTC.

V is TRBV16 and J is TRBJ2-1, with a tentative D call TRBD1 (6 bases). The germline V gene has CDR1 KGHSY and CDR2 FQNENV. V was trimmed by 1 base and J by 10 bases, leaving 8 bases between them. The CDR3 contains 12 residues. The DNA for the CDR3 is TGTGCCAGCAGCCAATGGGGACAAGAGCAGTTCTTC. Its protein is CASSQWGQEQFF. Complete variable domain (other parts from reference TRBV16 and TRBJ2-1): GEEVAQTPKHLVRGEGQKAKLYCAPIKGHSYVFWYQQVLKNEFKFLISFQNENVFDETGMPKERFSAKCLPNSPCSLEIQATKLEDSAVYFCASSQWGQEQFFGPGTRLTVL.

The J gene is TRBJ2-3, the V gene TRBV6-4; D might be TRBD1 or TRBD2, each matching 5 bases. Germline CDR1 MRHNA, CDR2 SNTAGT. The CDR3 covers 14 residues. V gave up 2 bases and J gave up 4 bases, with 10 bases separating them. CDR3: CASSDGVGADTQYF. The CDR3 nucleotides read TGTGCCAGCAGTGACGGCGTGGGGGCAGATACGCAGTATTTT.

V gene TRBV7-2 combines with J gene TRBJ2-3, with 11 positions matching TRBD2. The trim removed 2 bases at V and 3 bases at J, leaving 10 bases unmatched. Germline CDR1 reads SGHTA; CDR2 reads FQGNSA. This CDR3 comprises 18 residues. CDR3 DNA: TGTGCCAGCAGCTTATTAGGTACTAGCGGGAGAGGTACAGATACGCAGTATTTT. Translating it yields CASSLLGTSGRGTDTQYF.

The CDR3 coding sequence is TGTGCCAGCAGCGTAGGGAGGGGGACAGGGGATCTATTGGGTGGCTACACCTTC. Translation: CASSVGRGTGDLLGGYTF. V is TRBV9 and J is TRBJ1-2; the match to TRBD1 covers 10 bases. From germline, CDR1 is SGDLS and CDR2 YYNGEE. The CDR3 totals 18 residues. Trimming at V came to 0 bases and at J to 7 bases, leaving 15 bases not matched to a gene.